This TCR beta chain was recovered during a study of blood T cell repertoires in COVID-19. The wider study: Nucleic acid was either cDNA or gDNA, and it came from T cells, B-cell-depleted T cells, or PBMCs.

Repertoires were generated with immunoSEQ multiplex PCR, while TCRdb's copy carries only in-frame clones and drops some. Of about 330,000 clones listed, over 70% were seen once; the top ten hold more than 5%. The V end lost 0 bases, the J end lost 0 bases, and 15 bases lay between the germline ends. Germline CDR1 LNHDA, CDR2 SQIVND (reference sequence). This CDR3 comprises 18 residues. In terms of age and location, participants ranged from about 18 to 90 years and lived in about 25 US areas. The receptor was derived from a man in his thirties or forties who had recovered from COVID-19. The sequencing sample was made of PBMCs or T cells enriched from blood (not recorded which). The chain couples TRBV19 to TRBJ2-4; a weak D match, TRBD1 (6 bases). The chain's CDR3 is CASSIDGPNREAKNIQYF. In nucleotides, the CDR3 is TGTGCCAGTAGTATAGATGGTCCCAACAGGGAAGCCAAAAACATTCAGTACTTC.